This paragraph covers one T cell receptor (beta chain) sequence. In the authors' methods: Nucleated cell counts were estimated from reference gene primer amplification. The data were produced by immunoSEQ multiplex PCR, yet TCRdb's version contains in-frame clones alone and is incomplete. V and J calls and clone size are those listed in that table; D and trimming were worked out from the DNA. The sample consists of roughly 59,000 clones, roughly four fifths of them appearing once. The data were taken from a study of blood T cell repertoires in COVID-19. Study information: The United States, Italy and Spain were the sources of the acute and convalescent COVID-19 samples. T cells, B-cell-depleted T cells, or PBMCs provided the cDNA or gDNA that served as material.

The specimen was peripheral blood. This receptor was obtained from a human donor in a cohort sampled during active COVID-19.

CDR3 nucleotides: TGTGCCAGCAGTGATAGCGGGAGGGCCGGCACAGATACGCAGTATTTT. Translating it yields CASSDSGRAGTDTQYF. This chain links TRBV28 with TRBJ2-3; TRBD2 aligns across 11 bases. Trimming cost V 5 bases and J 1 base; bases outside gene matches: 5. This CDR3 is built from 16 residues. Germline loops: CDR1 MDHEN, CDR2 SYDVKM.